This T cell receptor beta chain is from a study of beta chain features in type 1 diabetes. Study in general: Healthy donors resembled patients in age, gender and cell yields. The examined sorted cells totaled 107,917,701 across samples.

The study reverse transcribed the entire isolated RNA, so it sequenced expressed TCRB transcripts. About 3.57 million reads per sample were averaged for naive, central memory and regulatory samples. Produced via immunoSEQ multiplex PCR; TCRdb's table is partial and in-frame only. The sample has some 150,000 clones, about 9.1% seen once. The CDR3 runs 14 residues. The V gene lost 4 bases and the J gene lost 5 bases, with 14 bases spanning the gap. The germline gives CDR1 MNHEY, CDR2 SVGAGI. Study results and limitations: Patients' naive, central memory and regulatory TCRB repertoires appeared more alike than those of healthy donors.

Concerning this clone itself: Its matching antigen is unknown.

This clonotype was obtained from a woman aged 40-49 years in good health. The sequencing sample was made of central memory CD4+ T cells from blood. The gene calls are TRBV6-5 and TRBJ1-1, with D perhaps TRBD1 (6 bases). The CDR3 region is CASSFEGGGTEAFF. CDR3 DNA: TGTGCCAGCAGTTTCGAAGGGGGAGGGACTGAAGCTTTCTTT.